The 6 T cell receptor beta chains in this list originate from one sample, sequenced in a study of control samples from healthy donors and cancer patients. Libraries were prepared by immunoSEQ multiplex PCR; TCRdb keeps only in-frame clonotypes and omits some of them. The sample carries over 150,000 clones, 85% to 90% recorded once. Sample: blood. Source of these receptors: a woman aged 45-65 years in good health.

This clone was picked up a small number of times. The rearrangement joins TRBV9 to TRBJ1-4; D might be TRBD1 (6 bases). Trimming left V 3 bases short and J 8 bases short, with 17 bases between. The CDR3 runs 15 residues. Per germline, CDR1 SGDLS and CDR2 YYNGEE. Written as DNA, the CDR3 is TGTGCCAGCAGCGCTATACAGGGTTTGGGGGAAAAACTGTTTTTT. It encodes CASSAIQGLGEKLFF.

The rearrangement uses TRBV12-3 or TRBV12-4 and TRBJ2-1; no firm D call. The ends were cut back, 7 bases at V and 11 bases at J, with 15 bases in the middle. This CDR3 contains 12 residues. This chain's CDR3 is CASNPLVTQQFF. CDR3 sequence (DNA): TGTGCCAGCAACCCCCTTGTGACCCAGCAGTTCTTC.

V gene TRBV28 combines with J gene TRBJ1-1; D possibly corresponds to TRBD1 (5 bases). Germline V CDR1 and CDR2: MDHEN, SYDVKM. Trimming removed 6 bases at V and 1 base at J, with 9 bases between. This CDR3 is 13 amino acids long. The CDR3, as DNA: TGTGCCAGCAGACCCGGACAGAACACTGAAGCTTTCTTT. Amino acids: CASRPGQNTEAFF.

This chain joins TRBV10-3 and TRBJ1-4, with D perhaps matching TRBD1 (5 bases). V lost 4 bases, J lost 8 bases, and 8 bases lay in between. CDR1 and CDR2 (germline): ENHRY, SYGVKD. The CDR3 consists of 12 residues. CDR3 residues: CAISGGGEKLFF. The CDR3 DNA sequence: TGTGCCATCAGTGGTGGGGGGGAAAAACTGTTTTTT.

V gene TRBV5-8 combines with J gene TRBJ2-1; 10 bases are shared with TRBD2. The V and J ends lost 2 bases and 2 bases, in that order; junction bases with no gene match: 7. Germline CDR1 SGHTS, CDR2 YDEGEE. This CDR3 is 17 amino acids long. CDR3 bases: TGTGCCAGCAGCTTCGGGACTAGCGCCCACCCCTACAATGAGCAGTTCTTC. Protein sequence: CASSFGTSAHPYNEQFF. Full variable domain (remainder filled in from reference TRBV5-8 and TRBJ2-1): EAGVTQSPTHLIKTRGQQATLRCSPISGHTSVYWYQQALGLGLQFLLWYDEGEERNRGNFPPRFSGRQFPNYSSELNVNALELEDSALYLCASSFGTSAHPYNEQFFGPGTRLTVL.

This sequence joins TRBV3-1 (or the pseudogene TRBV3-2) and TRBJ1-3; no reliable D call. Trimming left V 1 base short and J 2 bases short, with 9 bases between. This CDR3 is 15 amino acids long. Germline assignment: CDR1 LGHDT and CDR2 YNNKEL (reference sequence). The DNA for the CDR3 is TGTGCCAGCAGCCAAGCAGTTACGGCTGGAAACACCATATATTTT. Its protein product is CASSQAVTAGNTIYF.